This paragraph reports one T cell receptor (beta chain). Antigen unknown. This record comes from a study of T-cell memory formation after mild COVID-19. Study observations and caveats: CD4+ contracting clones were found mainly in CM and EM, and CD8+ ones in EMRA.

5'RACE primed from the constant segment yielded TCR alpha and TCR beta cDNA libraries bearing sample barcodes and UMIs. Via MiXCR, TCRdb re-called the 5' RACE reads, giving one row per CDR3 protein. The data show a few hundred thousand distinct CDR3 sequences, 25% to 35% seen once. Trimming stripped 4 bases from V and 5 bases from J, with 12 bases between. This CDR3 spans 13 amino acids. Germline CDR1 SGHRS, CDR2 YFSETQ. This TCR derives from an adult woman who had mild COVID-19 (a few samples of this study predate the infection). Cell type and time point are not known. The source material was PBMCs or a T cell subset sorted from them (not recorded which). The chain links TRBV5-1 to TRBJ2-5; a possible D gene is TRBD2 (6 bases). The CDR3 here is CASSKGLYETQYF. In nucleotides, the CDR3 is TGCGCCAGCAGCAAGGGACTGTACGAGACCCAGTACTTC. The full variable domain, in which reference TRBV5-1 and TRBJ2-5 provide the parts outside the CDR3, is KAGVTQTPRYLIKTRGQQVTLSCSPISGHRSVSWYQQTPGQGLQFLFEYFSETQRNKGNFPGRFSGRQFSNSRSEMNVSTLELGDSALYLCASSKGLYETQYFGPGTRLLVL.